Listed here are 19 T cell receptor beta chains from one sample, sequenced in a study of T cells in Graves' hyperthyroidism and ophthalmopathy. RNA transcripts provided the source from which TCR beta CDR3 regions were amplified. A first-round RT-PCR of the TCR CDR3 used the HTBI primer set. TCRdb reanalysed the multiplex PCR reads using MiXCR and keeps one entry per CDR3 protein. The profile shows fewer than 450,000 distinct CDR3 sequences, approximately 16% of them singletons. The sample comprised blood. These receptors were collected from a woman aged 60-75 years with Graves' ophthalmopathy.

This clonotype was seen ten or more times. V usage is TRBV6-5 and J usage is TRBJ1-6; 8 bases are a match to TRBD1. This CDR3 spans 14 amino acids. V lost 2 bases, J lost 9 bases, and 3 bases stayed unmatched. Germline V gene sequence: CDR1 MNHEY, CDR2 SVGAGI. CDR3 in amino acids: CASSYLDRGSPLHF. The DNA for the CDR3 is TGTGCCAGCAGTTACCTCGACAGGGGTTCACCCCTCCACTTT.

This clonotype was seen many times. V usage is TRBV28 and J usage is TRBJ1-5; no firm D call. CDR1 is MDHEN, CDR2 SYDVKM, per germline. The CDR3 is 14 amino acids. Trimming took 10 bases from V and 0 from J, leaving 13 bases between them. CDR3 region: CATTTRYSNQPQHF. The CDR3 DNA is TGTGCCACCACGACAAGATATAGCAATCAGCCCCAGCATTTT.

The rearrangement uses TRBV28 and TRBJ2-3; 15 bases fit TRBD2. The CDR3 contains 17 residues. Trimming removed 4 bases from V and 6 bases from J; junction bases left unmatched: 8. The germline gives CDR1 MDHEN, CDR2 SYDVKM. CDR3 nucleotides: TGTGCCAGCAGTTCCCCCGGACTAGCGGGAGGGTTGGATACGCAGTATTTT. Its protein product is CASSSPGLAGGLDTQYF.

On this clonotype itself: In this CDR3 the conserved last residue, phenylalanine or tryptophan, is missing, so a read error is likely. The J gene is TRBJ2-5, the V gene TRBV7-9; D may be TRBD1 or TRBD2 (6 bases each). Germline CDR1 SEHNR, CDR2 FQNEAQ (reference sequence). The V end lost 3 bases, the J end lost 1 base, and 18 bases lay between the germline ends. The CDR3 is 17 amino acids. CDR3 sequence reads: CASSLFRLGGFQETQYL. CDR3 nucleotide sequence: TGTGCCAGCAGCTTGTTTAGACTAGGGGGTTTCCAAGAGACCCAGTACCTC.

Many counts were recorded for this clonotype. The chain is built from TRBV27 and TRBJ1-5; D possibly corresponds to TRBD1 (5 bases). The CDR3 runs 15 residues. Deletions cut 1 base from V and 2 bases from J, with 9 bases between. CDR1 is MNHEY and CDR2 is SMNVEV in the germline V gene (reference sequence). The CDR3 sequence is CASSLLGVGNQPQHF. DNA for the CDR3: TGTGCCAGCAGTTTATTGGGGGTCGGCAATCAGCCCCAGCATTTT.

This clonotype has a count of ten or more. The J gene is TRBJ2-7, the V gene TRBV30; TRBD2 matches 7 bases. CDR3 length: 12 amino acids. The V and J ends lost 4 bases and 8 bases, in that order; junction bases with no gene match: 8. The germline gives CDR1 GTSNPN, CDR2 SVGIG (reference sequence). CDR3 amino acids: CAWNPRGGKQYF. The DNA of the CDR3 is TGTGCCTGGAACCCCCGGGGAGGGAAGCAGTACTTC. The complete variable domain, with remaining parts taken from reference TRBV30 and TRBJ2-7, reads SQTIHQWPATLVQPVGSPLSLECTVEGTSNPNLYWYRQAAGRGLQLLFYSVGIGQISSEVPQNLSASRPQDRQFILSSKKLLLSDSGFYLCAWNPRGGKQYFGPGTRLTVT.

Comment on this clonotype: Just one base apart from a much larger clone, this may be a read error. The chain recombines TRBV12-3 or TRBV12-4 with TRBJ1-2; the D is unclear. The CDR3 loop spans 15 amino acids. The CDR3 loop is CVSNLGLSAVLGYTF. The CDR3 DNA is TGTGTCAGCAATCTGGGTCTGTCAGCCGTCCTTGGCTACACCTTC.

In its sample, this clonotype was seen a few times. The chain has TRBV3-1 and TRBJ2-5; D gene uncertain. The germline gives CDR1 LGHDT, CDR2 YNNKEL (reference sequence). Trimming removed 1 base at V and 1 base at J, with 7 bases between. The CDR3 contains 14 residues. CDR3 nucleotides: TGTGCCAGCAGCCAAGGTGCCCTCCAAGAGACCCAGTACTTC. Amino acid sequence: CASSQGALQETQYF.

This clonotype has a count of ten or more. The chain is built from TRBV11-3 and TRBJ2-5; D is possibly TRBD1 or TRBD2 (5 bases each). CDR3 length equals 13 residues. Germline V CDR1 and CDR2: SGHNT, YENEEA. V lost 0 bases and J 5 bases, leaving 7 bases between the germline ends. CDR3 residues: CASSLEGDETQYF. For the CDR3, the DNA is TGTGCCAGCAGCTTAGAGGGGGATGAGACCCAGTACTTC.

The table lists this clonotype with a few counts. CDR3 bases: TGTGCCAGCAGTTGGGAGAACGGGCTCCAAGAGACCCAGTACTTC. It encodes CASSWENGLQETQYF. The chain recombines TRBV28 with TRBJ2-5; tentatively, D is TRBD2 (5 bases). Germline values: CDR1 MDHEN, CDR2 SYDVKM. Between the trimmed V and J ends, which lost 4 bases and 1 base, there was a span of 13 bases. The CDR3 is 15 residues long.

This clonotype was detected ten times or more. The CDR3 coding sequence is TGCAGTGCGCGACAGGGGACCTCCTACAATGAGCAGTTCTTC. It codes for CSARQGTSYNEQFF. The chain uses TRBV20-1 and TRBJ2-1, with TRBD1 matching over 8 bases. The CDR3 loop spans 14 amino acids. Trimming removed 6 bases from V and 0 bases from J; junction bases left unmatched: 4. The germline gives CDR1 DFQATT, CDR2 SNEGSKA (reference sequence).

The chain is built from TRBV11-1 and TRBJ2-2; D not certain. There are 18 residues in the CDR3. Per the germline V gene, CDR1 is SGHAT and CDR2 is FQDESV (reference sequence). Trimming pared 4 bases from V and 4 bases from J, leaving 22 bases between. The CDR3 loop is CASSSPVKQRVGTGELFF. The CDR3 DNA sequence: TGTGCCAGCAGCTCTCCGGTCAAACAGAGAGTGGGCACCGGGGAGCTGTTTTTT.

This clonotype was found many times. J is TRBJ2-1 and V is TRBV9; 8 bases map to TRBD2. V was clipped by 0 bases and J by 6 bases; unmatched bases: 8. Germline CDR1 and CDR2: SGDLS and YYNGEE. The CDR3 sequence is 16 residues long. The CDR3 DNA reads TGTGCCAGCAGCGTAGACCCCGGGAGGGCCCTCAATGAGCAGTTCTTC. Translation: CASSVDPGRALNEQFF.

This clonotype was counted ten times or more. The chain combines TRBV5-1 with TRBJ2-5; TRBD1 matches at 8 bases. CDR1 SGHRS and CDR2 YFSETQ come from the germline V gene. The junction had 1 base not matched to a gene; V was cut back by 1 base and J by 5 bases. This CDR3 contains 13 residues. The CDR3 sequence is CASSLQGAETQYF. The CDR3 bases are TGCGCCAGCAGCTTGCAGGGGGCGGAGACCCAGTACTTC.

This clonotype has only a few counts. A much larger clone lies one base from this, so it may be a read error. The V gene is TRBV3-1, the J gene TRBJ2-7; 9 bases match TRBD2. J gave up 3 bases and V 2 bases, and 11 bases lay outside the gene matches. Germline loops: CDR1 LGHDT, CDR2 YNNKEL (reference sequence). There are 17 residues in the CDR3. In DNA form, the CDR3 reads TGTGCCAGCAGCCAACGCCAAACGGGACTAGCAAACTACGAGCAGTACTTC. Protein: CASSQRQTGLANYEQYF.

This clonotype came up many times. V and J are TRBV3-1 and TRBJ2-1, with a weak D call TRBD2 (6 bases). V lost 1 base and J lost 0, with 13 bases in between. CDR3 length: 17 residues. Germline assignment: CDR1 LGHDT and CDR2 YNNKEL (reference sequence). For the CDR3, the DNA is TGTGCCAGCAGCCAAGGTGCAGCGGGTGGCTCCTACAATGAGCAGTTCTTC. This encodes CASSQGAAGGSYNEQFF.

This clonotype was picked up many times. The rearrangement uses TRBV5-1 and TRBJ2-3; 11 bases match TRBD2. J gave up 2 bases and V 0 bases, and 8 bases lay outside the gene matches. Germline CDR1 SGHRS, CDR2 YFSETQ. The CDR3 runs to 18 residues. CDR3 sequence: CASSLGLGTSGNTDTQYF. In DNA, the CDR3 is TGCGCCAGCAGCTTGGGACTAGGGACTAGCGGCAACACAGATACGCAGTATTTT.

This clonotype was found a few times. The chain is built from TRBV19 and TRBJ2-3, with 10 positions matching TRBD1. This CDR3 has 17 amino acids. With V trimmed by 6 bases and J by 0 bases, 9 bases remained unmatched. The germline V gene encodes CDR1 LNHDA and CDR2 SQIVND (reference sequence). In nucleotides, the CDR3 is TGTGCCAGTAGCCCGGGACAGGGGACCACTAGCACAGATACGCAGTATTTT. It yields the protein CASSPGQGTTSTDTQYF.

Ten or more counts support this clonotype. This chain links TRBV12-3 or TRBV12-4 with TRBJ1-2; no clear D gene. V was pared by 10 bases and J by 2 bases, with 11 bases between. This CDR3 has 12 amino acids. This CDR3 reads CATTLVNYGYTF. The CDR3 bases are TGTGCCACCACCTTAGTCAACTATGGCTACACCTTC.